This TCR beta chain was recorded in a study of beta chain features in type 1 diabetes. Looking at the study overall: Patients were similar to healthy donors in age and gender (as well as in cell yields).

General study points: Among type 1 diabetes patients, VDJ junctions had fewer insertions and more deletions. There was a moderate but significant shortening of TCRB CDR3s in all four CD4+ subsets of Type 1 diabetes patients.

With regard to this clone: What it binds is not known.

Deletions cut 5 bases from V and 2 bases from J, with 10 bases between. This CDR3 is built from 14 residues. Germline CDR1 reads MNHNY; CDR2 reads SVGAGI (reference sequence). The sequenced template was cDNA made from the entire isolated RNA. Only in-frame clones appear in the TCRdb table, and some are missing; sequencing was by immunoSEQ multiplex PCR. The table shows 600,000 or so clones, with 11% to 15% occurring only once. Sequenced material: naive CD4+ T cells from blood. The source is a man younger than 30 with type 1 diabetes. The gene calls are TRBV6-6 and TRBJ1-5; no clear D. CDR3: CASSAGGGNQPQHF. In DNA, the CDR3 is TGTGCCAGCAGTGCGGGAGGTGGCAATCAGCCCCAGCATTTT.